This T cell receptor beta chain was captured by sequencing in a study of blood T cell repertoires in COVID-19. Germline lookup yields CDR1 LNHDA and CDR2 SQIVND (reference sequence). V shed 6 bases and J 8 bases; nucleotides not matched to a gene: 10. This CDR3 has 14 amino acids. Using immunoSEQ multiplex PCR, the repertoire was profiled, and TCRdb retains in-frame clones only, with some absent. The data show under 200,000 clones, with about 88% seen just once and 4.5% to 5% held by the top ten. The clonotype comes from a woman aged 80 or over with acute or convalescent COVID-19. V and J are TRBV19 and TRBJ1-2; 9 bases match TRBD1. Input material: peripheral blood. The CDR3: CASRAGTGLGGYTF. The CDR3 DNA reads TGTGCCAGTAGAGCTGGGACAGGGTTGGGAGGCTACACCTTC. The complete variable domain, with remaining parts taken from reference TRBV19 and TRBJ1-2, reads DGGITQSPKYLFRKEGQNVTLSCEQNLNHDAMYWYRQDPGQGLRLIYYSQIVNDFQKGDIAEGYSVSREKKESFPLTVTSAQKNPTAFYLCASRAGTGLGGYTFGSGTRLTVV.